The 8 T cell receptor beta chains in this list originate from one sample, sequenced in a study of immune heterogeneity within non-small cell lung tumors. Using 32 V and 13 J primers, multiplex PCR amplified TCR beta CDR3. TCRdb re-derived calls from the multiplex PCR reads in MiXCR, one entry per CDR3 protein. The data contain around 29,000 distinct CDR3 sequences, more than 25% of them seen just once; the ten biggest clones take up 3% to 4.5%. For each sample, template was approximately 640 ng of bulk tumor genomic DNA. Spaced far apart, several biopsies were taken from each primary tumor during surgery. Curative surgery was performed on patients who had untreated, newly diagnosed non-small cell lung cancer. Sequencing was carried out using lung tumor tissue. The origin of the receptors is a man aged 35 to 55 with non-small cell lung cancer.

This clonotype is judged medium-sized. J is TRBJ1-5 and V is TRBV19; the match to TRBD1 covers 10 bases. Looked up from germline, CDR1 is LNHDA and CDR2 is SQIVND (reference sequence). The V gene end was trimmed by 9 bases and the J gene end by 6 bases; junction bases not matched to a gene: 8. This CDR3 comprises 14 residues. In DNA, the CDR3 is TGTGCCAGCAAAACGGGGACAGGGGTTCAGCCCCAGCATTTT. This gives the protein CASKTGTGVQPQHF.

This clonotype was seen once. This may be a read error, as it is one base from a much larger clone. This chain links TRBV12-3 or TRBV12-4 with TRBJ1-5, with D unclear. This CDR3 has 14 residues. CDR3 amino acids: CASSWTGRNQPHHF. CDR3 in DNA: TGTGCCAGCAGCTGGACGGGCCGCAATCAGCCCCATCATTTT.

This clonotype was counted at least ten times. CDR3 loop: CASSLLGANVLTF. Written as DNA, the CDR3 is TGTGCCAGCTCCCTTCTCGGGGCCAACGTCCTGACTTTC. This rearrangement joins TRBV7-3 to TRBJ2-6; D gene uncertain. CDR3 length: 13 residues. Trimming left V 8 bases short and J 4 bases short, with 9 bases between. CDR1 is SGHTA and CDR2 is FQGTGA in the germline V gene.

The V and J genes are TRBV18 and TRBJ1-1; D unresolved. V was shortened by 1 base and J by 0 bases, with 24 bases between the two germline ends. Germline values: CDR1 KGHSH, CDR2 LQKENI. This CDR3 comprises 20 residues. The CDR3 DNA sequence: TGTGCCAGCTCACCACGGGGTGGAAAAACCTCAAGGGCTCTGAACACTGAAGCTTTCTTT. This gives the protein CASSPRGGKTSRALNTEAFF.

The rearrangement links TRBV20-1 to TRBJ2-1, with 8 nucleotides matching TRBD2. The CDR3 extends over 21 amino acids. V was pared by 2 bases and J by 2 bases, with 23 bases of the junction left unmatched. Germline assignment: CDR1 DFQATT and CDR2 SNEGSKA (reference sequence). The DNA for the CDR3 is TGCAGTGCTAGAAGTCGACGGGACCTCGTAGCGGGGTATGGGGCCTACAATGAGCAGTTCTTC. Translated, it gives CSARSRRDLVAGYGAYNEQFF.

This clonotype was recorded at least ten times. This rearrangement joins TRBV12-3 or TRBV12-4 to TRBJ1-1, with D perhaps TRBD1 (5 bases). Trimming removed 8 bases at V and 0 bases at J, with 16 bases between. The CDR3 totals 15 residues. Here the CDR3 DNA reads TGTGCCAGCCTCGGACGGGCAGGGATGAACACTGAAGCTTTCTTT. This gives the protein CASLGRAGMNTEAFF.

This clonotype is deemed medium-sized (0.01 to 0.1%). The chain recombines TRBV27 with TRBJ1-2; D not resolved. The CDR3 runs 14 residues. Germline-derived CDR1 and CDR2 are MNHEY and SMNVEV (reference sequence). V lost 6 bases to trimming and J lost 4 bases, with 15 bases between them. The CDR3 loop is CASRRREESYGYTF. The CDR3 DNA sequence: TGTGCCAGCAGGAGGAGAGAGGAGTCCTATGGCTACACCTTC.

This clonotype was seen many times. V is TRBV15 and J is TRBJ2-1; 8 bases are a match to TRBD2. Germline CDR1 is LNHNV and CDR2 is YYDKDF (reference sequence). This CDR3 region has 13 residues. V was clipped by 5 bases and J by 9 bases; unmatched bases: 6. CDR3: CATSLTLAGEQFF. CDR3 in DNA: TGTGCCACCAGCTTAACCCTAGCGGGTGAGCAGTTCTTC.